What follows is one T cell receptor beta chain and its context. Its antigen is not known. CD8+ and CD4+ blood T cells underwent TCR beta sequencing. Recently defined diagnostic criteria classed the Susac syndrome patients as definite or probable. While CD8+ and CD4+ T cells were isolated negatively, TEMRA cells were enriched by FACS. This record belongs to a study of CD8 T cells in Susac syndrome. V was clipped by 0 bases and J by 5 bases; unmatched bases: 6. The CDR3 contains 15 residues. Germline CDR1 is SGHRS and CDR2 is YFSETQ. It was with random hexamers that 0.5 to 1 ug RNA was reverse transcribed. A single record per CDR3 protein comes from TCRdb applying MiXCR to the immunoSEQ multiplex PCR reads. The sample lists roughly 250,000 distinct CDR3 sequences, approximately 95% occurring once. Study-level results: Clonal expansion was not seen in any Susac syndrome CD4+ T cell repertoire.

Source material: CD4+ T cells from PBMCs. J is TRBJ2-7 and V is TRBV5-1, with 9 bases fitting TRBD1. The receptor was isolated from a human donor with Susac syndrome. Here the CDR3 DNA reads TGCGCCAGCAGCTTGGTAGGGACAGGGATCGACGAGCAGTACTTC. Its translation: CASSLVGTGIDEQYF. Full variable domain (rest looked up from reference TRBV5-1 and TRBJ2-7): KAGVTQTPRYLIKTRGQQVTLSCSPISGHRSVSWYQQTPGQGLQFLFEYFSETQRNKGNFPGRFSGRQFSNSRSEMNVSTLELGDSALYLCASSLVGTGIDEQYFGPGTRLTVT.